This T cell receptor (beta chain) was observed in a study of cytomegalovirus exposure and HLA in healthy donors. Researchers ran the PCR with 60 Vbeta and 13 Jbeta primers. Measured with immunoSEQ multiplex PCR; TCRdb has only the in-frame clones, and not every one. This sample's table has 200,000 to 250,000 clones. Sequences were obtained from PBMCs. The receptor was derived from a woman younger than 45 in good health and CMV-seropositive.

CDR3 in DNA: TGTGCCAGCAGTTTATCGATCTATCACAGGGGGCCGGGGTACAATGAGCAGTTCTTC. It translates to CASSLSIYHRGPGYNEQFF. V is TRBV27 and J is TRBJ2-1; TRBD1 matches at 9 bases. The CDR3 is made up of 19 amino acids. Germline assignment: CDR1 MNHEY and CDR2 SMNVEV (reference sequence). With 0 bases clipped from V and 4 bases from J, the junction kept 13 bases outside the gene matches.